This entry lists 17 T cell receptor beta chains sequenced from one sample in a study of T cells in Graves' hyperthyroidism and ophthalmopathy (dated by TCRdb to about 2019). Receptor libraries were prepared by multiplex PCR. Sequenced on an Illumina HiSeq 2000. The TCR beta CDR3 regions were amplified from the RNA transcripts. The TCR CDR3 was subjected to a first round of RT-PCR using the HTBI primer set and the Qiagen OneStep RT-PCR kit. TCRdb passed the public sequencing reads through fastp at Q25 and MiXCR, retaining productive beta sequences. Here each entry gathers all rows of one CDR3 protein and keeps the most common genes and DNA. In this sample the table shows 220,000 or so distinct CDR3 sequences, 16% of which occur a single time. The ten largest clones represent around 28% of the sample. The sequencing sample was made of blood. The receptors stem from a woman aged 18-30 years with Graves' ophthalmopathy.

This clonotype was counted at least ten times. CDR3 bases: TGTGCCAGCAGCTTACGTGAAAAGTGGTCGAATGAGCAGTTCTTC. Protein: CASSLREKWSNEQFF. The chain links TRBV5-8 to TRBJ2-1; no clear D gene. The CDR3 spans 15 residues. Germline V gives CDR1 SGHTS, CDR2 YDEGEE. Deletions cut 2 bases from V and 7 bases from J, with 16 bases between.

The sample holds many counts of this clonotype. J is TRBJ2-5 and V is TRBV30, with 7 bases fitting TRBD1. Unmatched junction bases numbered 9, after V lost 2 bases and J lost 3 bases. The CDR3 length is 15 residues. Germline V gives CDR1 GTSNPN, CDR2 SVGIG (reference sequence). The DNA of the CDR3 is TGTGCCTGGAGTCCTAGGGGGCGCATTAAAGAGACCCAGTACTTC. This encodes CAWSPRGRIKETQYF.

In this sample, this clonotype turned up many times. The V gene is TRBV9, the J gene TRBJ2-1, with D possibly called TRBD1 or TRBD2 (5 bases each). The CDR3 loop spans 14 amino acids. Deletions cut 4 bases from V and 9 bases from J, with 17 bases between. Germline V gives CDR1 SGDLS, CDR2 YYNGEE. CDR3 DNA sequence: TGTGCCAGCAGCCCGCTTGAGGGGATCGGTGAGCAGTTCTTC. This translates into CASSPLEGIGEQFF.

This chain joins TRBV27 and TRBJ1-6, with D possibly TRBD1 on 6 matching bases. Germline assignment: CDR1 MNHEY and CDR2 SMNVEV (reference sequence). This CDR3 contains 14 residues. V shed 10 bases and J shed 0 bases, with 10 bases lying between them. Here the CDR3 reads CATTGSSYNSPLHF. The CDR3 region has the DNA TGTGCCACTACAGGGAGCTCCTATAATTCACCCCTCCACTTT.

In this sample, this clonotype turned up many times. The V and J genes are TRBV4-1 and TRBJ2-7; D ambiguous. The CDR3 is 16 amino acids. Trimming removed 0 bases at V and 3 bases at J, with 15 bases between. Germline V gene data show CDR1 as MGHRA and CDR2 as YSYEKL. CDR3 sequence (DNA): TGCGCCAGCAGCCAAGAACAGTCAATAGGCGGCTACGAGCAGTACTTC. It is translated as CASSQEQSIGGYEQYF.

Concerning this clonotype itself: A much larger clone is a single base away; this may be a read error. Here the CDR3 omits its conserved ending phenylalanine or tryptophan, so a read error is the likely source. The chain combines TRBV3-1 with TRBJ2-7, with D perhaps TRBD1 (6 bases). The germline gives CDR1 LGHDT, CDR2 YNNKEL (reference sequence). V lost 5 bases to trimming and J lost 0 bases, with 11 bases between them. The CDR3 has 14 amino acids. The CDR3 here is CASSARDTSYEQYL. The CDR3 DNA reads TGTGCCAGCAGCGCCCGGGACACCTCCTACGAGCAGTACCTC.

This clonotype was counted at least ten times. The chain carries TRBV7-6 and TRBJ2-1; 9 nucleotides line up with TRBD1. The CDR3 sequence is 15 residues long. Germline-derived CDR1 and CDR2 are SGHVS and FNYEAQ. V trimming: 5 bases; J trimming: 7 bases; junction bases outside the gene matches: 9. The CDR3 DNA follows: TGTGCCAGCAGCAGCTACAGGGGGCCCACGAATGAGCAGTTCTTC. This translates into CASSSYRGPTNEQFF.

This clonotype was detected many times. DNA for the CDR3: TGCGCCAGCAGCCCAGGGGGGACTAGCGGGAGAGTCGAGCAGTACTTC. Its protein is CASSPGGTSGRVEQYF. The chain is built from TRBV5-1 and TRBJ2-7, with 14 positions matching TRBD2. The CDR3 loop spans 16 amino acids. V dropped 4 bases and J dropped 6; count of bases not matched to a gene: 9. Germline V gene data show CDR1 as SGHRS and CDR2 as YFSETQ.

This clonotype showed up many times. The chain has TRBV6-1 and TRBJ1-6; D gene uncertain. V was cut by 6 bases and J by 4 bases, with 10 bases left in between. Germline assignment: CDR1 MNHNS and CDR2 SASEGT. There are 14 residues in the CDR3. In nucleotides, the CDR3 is TGTGCCAGCAGAACGGGAGCATATAATTCACCCCTCCACTTT. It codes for CASRTGAYNSPLHF.

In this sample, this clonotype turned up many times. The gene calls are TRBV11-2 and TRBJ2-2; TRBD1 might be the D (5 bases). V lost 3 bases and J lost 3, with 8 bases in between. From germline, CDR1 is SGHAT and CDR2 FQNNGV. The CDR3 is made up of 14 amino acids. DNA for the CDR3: TGTGCCAGCAGCTTTACGACAGACACCGGGGAGCTGTTTTTT. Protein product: CASSFTTDTGELFF.

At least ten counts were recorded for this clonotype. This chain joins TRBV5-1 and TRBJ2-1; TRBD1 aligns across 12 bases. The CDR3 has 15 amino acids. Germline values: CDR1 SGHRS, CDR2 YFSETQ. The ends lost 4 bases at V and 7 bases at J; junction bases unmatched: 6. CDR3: CASSPGQGAGNEQFF. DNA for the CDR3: TGCGCCAGCAGCCCGGGACAGGGGGCCGGGAATGAGCAGTTCTTC.

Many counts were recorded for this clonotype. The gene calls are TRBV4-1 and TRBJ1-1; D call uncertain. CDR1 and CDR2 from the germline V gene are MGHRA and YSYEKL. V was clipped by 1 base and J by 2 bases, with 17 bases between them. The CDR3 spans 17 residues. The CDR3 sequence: CASSQGPLWAENTEAFF. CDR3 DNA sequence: TGCGCCAGCAGCCAAGGGCCCCTATGGGCTGAAAACACTGAAGCTTTCTTT.

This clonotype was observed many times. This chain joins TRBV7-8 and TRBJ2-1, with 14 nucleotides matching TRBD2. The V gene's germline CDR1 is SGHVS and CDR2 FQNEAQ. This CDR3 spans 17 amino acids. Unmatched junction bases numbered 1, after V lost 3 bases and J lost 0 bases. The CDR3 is CASSLTSGGVSYNEQFF. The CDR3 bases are TGTGCCAGCAGCTTGACTAGCGGGGGGGTCTCCTACAATGAGCAGTTCTTC.

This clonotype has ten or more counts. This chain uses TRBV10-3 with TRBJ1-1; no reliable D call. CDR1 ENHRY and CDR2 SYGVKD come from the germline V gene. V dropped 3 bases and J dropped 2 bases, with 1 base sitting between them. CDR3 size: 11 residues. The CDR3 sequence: CAISDNTEAFF. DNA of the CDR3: TGTGCCATCAGTGACAACACTGAAGCTTTCTTT.

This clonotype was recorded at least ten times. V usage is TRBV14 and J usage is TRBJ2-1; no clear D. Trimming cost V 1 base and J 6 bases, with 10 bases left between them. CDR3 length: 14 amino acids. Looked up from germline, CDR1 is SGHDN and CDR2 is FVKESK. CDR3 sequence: CASSQGSPGNEQFF. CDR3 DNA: TGTGCCAGCAGCCAAGGGTCCCCCGGCAATGAGCAGTTCTTC.

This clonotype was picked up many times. DNA of the CDR3: TGCGCCAGCAGCCTGGGGGACGATTATGGCTACACCTTC. This encodes CASSLGDDYGYTF. The rearrangement joins TRBV5-1 to TRBJ1-2; TRBD1 is a possible D gene (5 bases). Germline loops: CDR1 SGHRS, CDR2 YFSETQ. The germline V and J ends were trimmed by 4 bases and 5 bases, with 12 bases remaining between them. The CDR3 totals 13 residues.

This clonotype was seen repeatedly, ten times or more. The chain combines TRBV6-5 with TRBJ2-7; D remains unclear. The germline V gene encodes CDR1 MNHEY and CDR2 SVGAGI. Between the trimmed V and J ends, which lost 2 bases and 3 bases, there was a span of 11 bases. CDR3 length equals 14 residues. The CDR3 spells CASSYPPTRYEQYF. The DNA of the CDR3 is TGTGCCAGCAGTTACCCACCCACCCGCTACGAGCAGTACTTC.